The 32 T cell receptor beta chains below all came from one sample that was sequenced in a study of control samples from healthy donors and cancer patients. Here immunoSEQ multiplex PCR was the method, and the copy in TCRdb shows in-frame clones only, minus some. The sample records 100,000 to 150,000 clones, over 85% being singletons. The specimen was PBMCs. Source of these receptors: a man aged 50-59 years with head and neck cancer.

The chain uses TRBV12-3 or TRBV12-4 and TRBJ1-5; no definite D call. Trimming left V 6 bases short and J 2 bases short, with 8 bases between. The CDR3 runs 13 residues. CDR3 in DNA: TGTGCCAGCAGCCGCGGGGGCAATCAGCCCCAGCATTTT. It encodes CASSRGGNQPQHF.

This clone appeared a single time. Germline is not matched at one junction end, which may reflect a read error. The chain uses TRBV7-2 and TRBJ2-5, with 9 bases lining up with TRBD2. This CDR3 has 14 amino acids. The germline V gene has CDR1 SGHTA and CDR2 FQGNSA. In DNA, the CDR3 is TGTGCCAGCAGCCTAGCGGGAACTAGCGAGACCCAGTACTTC. It yields the protein CASSLAGTSETQYF. Full variable domain (outside the CDR3, taken from reference TRBV7-2 and TRBJ2-5): GAGVSQSPSNKVTEKGKDVELRCDPISGHTALYWYRQSLGQGLEFLIYFQGNSAPDKSGLPSDRFSAERTGGSVSTLTIQRTQQEDSAVYLCASSLAGTSETQYFGPGTRLLVL.

The rearrangement links TRBV24-1 to TRBJ1-1; the D gene is possibly TRBD1 (5 bases). The CDR3 contains 15 residues. The ends were cut back, 5 bases at V and 1 base at J, with 13 bases in the middle. Per the germline V gene, CDR1 is KGHDR and CDR2 is SFDVKD. CDR3 sequence reads: CATSASAGTNTEAFF. In DNA, the CDR3 is TGTGCCACCAGTGCCTCCGCGGGGACGAACACTGAAGCTTTCTTT.

The gene calls are TRBV7-6 and TRBJ1-4; TRBD1 might be the D (6 bases). Germline assignment: CDR1 SGHVS and CDR2 FNYEAQ. The CDR3 length is 17 residues. Trimming removed 1 base from V and 8 bases from J, with 20 bases in between. The CDR3 DNA reads as TGTGCCAGCAGCTTAGTCGCCGGAGGGGAGGGGGGGGAAAAACTGTTTTTT. Amino acid sequence: CASSLVAGGEGGEKLFF. The full variable domain, completed using reference TRBV7-6 and TRBJ1-4, is GAGVSQSPRYKVTKRGQDVALRCDPISGHVSLYWYRQALGQGPEFLTYFNYEAQQDKSGLPNDRFSAERPEGSISTLTIQRTEQRDSAMYRCASSLVAGGEGGEKLFFGSGTQLSVL.

J is TRBJ1-1 and V is TRBV5-6, with D maybe TRBD1 (5 bases). Trimming cost V 0 bases and J 4 bases, with 7 bases left between them. Germline CDR1 and CDR2: SGHDT and YYEEEE. This CDR3 has 13 amino acids. Here the CDR3 reads CASSLGGGTEAFF. The DNA of the CDR3 is TGTGCCAGCAGCTTGGGCGGGGGCACTGAAGCTTTCTTT. The variable domain in full, completed from reference TRBV5-6 and TRBJ1-1, reads DAGVTQSPTHLIKTRGQQVTLRCSPKSGHDTVSWYQQALGQGPQFIFQYYEEEERQRGNFPDRFSGHQFPNYSSELNVNALLLGDSALYLCASSLGGGTEAFFGQGTRLTVV.

This chain joins TRBV11-2 and TRBJ2-7; 8 bases are a match to TRBD2. There are 16 residues in the CDR3. Germline CDR1 is SGHAT and CDR2 is FQNNGV. The junction had 12 bases not matched to a gene; V was cut back by 6 bases and J by 2 bases. Here the CDR3 reads CASSSPPGLVTYEQYF. CDR3 nucleotide sequence: TGTGCCAGCAGTTCGCCCCCGGGACTAGTCACCTACGAGCAGTACTTC.

The CDR3 DNA reads TGTGCCAGCAGCTTACAGGGAAGCAATCAGCCCCAGCATTTT. Residues: CASSLQGSNQPQHF. V and J are TRBV7-2 and TRBJ1-5, with D perhaps matching TRBD1 (5 bases). The CDR3 consists of 14 residues. Trimming took off 2 bases at V and 1 base at J, with 6 bases between the two ends. Per germline, CDR1 SGHTA and CDR2 FQGNSA.

CDR3 region: CASSLALRGRNTEAFF. CDR3 coding DNA: TGCGCCAGCAGCTTGGCCCTTCGGGGGCGGAACACTGAAGCTTTCTTT. The chain uses TRBV5-1 and TRBJ1-1; tentatively, D is TRBD1 (6 bases). CDR1 is SGHRS and CDR2 is YFSETQ in the germline V gene. CDR3 length: 16 residues. The V and J ends lost 0 bases and 1 base respectively, with 13 bases between them.

The CDR3 here is CAISEGGRPTDTQYF. CDR3 DNA: TGTGCCATCAGTGAGGGCGGGAGGCCCACAGATACGCAGTATTTT. J is TRBJ2-3 and V is TRBV10-3; 8 bases agree with TRBD2. There are 15 residues in the CDR3. Germline CDR1 is ENHRY and CDR2 is SYGVKD. The J segment lost 2 bases and the V segment lost 2 bases, leaving 3 bases of the junction unmatched.

The genes are TRBV7-6 and TRBJ2-3; TRBD2 aligns across 8 bases. The germline CDR1 and CDR2 sequences are SGHVS and FNYEAQ. Trimming cost V 5 bases and J 4 bases; bases outside gene matches: 5. CDR3 length: 14 amino acids. CDR3 sequence (DNA): TGTGCCAGCAGCAAAGCGGGAGAAGCAGATACGCAGTATTTT. Amino acids: CASSKAGEADTQYF.

V gene TRBV5-4 combines with J gene TRBJ1-1; D uncertain. The germline V gene has CDR1 SGHNT and CDR2 YYREEE (reference sequence). The CDR3 has 17 amino acids. Deletions cut 0 bases from V and 2 bases from J, with 17 bases between. CDR3 nucleotides: TGTGCCAGCAGCTTGGGCCTGGGGAGGACCATTAACACTGAAGCTTTCTTT. Translating gives CASSLGLGRTINTEAFF. Based on the CDR3 plus reference TRBV5-4 and TRBJ1-1, the full variable domain is ETGVTQSPTHLIKTRGQQVTLRCSSQSGHNTVSWYQQALGQGPQFIFQYYREEENGRGNFPPRFSGLQFPNYSSELNVNALELDDSALYLCASSLGLGRTINTEAFFGQGTRLTVV.

V is TRBV29-1 and J is TRBJ1-1; the D gene is possibly TRBD1 (5 bases). Germline-derived CDR1 and CDR2 are SQVTM and ANQGSEA. The CDR3 loop spans 13 amino acids. The V end lost 7 bases, the J end lost 1 base, and 13 bases lay between the germline ends. Here the CDR3 reads CSARQQRNTEAFF. CDR3 coding DNA: TGCAGCGCCCGACAGCAAAGGAACACTGAAGCTTTCTTT.

V and J are TRBV28 and TRBJ2-7; D tentatively reads TRBD1 or TRBD2 (5 bases each). The CDR3 extends over 15 amino acids. The germline gives CDR1 MDHEN, CDR2 SYDVKM. V dropped 6 bases and J dropped 1 base, with 16 bases sitting between them. The CDR3 region is CASSRDGSLSYEQYF. CDR3 DNA: TGTGCCAGCAGCCGGGACGGTAGTCTATCCTACGAGCAGTACTTC.

V gene TRBV6-2 or TRBV6-3 combines with J gene TRBJ2-7; 10 bases match TRBD2. The trim removed 2 bases at V and 7 bases at J, leaving 11 bases unmatched. This CDR3 has 16 amino acids. CDR1 and CDR2 (germline): MNHEY, SVGEGT. CDR3 coding DNA: TGTGCCAGCAGTTACAAGCGGGAGGGCCCTCGGAGGGAGCAGTACTTC. Translating it yields CASSYKREGPRREQYF.

V is TRBV11-2 and J is TRBJ2-1; D is unresolved. The CDR3 runs 13 residues. V shed 1 base and J shed 6 bases, with 7 bases lying between them. Germline V lookup: CDR1 SGHAT, CDR2 FQNNGV. The CDR3 DNA follows: TGTGCCAGCAGCTTAGGAGACTCCAATGAGCAGTTCTTC. Translation gives CASSLGDSNEQFF.

As DNA, the CDR3 is TGTGCCAGCACCCACTTGACAGGGGGCGCTAGGATTGAGCAGTTCTTC. As protein: CASTHLTGGARIEQFF. The chain employs TRBV5-5 and TRBJ2-1; 10 bases are a match to TRBD1. The germline gives CDR1 SGHKS, CDR2 YYEKEE (reference sequence). V shed 6 bases, J shed 9 bases, and the junction held 15 bases outside the gene matches. This CDR3 region has 16 residues.

V is TRBV28 and J is TRBJ2-7; D might be TRBD1 or TRBD2, each matching 7 bases. Germline V gene sequence: CDR1 MDHEN, CDR2 SYDVKM. This CDR3 is 12 amino acids long. V lost 3 bases and J lost 12, with 15 bases in between. CDR3 region: CASSLSQGGAYF. CDR3 DNA sequence: TGTGCCAGCAGTTTGTCCCAGGGGGGGGCGTACTTC.

V gene TRBV30 combines with J gene TRBJ1-5; no clear D gene. The CDR3 runs 17 residues. The germline V gene encodes CDR1 GTSNPN and CDR2 SVGIG (reference sequence). The ends were cut back, 4 bases at V and 0 bases at J, with 19 bases in the middle. CDR3 DNA sequence: TGTGCCTGGACGAAAAGCCGAACGGGGAATAGCAATCAGCCCCAGCATTTT. Translating gives CAWTKSRTGNSNQPQHF.

V and J are TRBV27 and TRBJ1-1; TRBD1 might be the D (6 bases). The V and J ends lost 3 bases and 0 bases respectively, with 17 bases between them. Germline V gives CDR1 MNHEY, CDR2 SMNVEV (reference sequence). The CDR3 length is 17 residues. The CDR3 reads CASSFLPPDSLNTEAFF. The CDR3 region has the DNA TGTGCCAGCAGTTTTCTCCCGCCGGACAGTCTGAACACTGAAGCTTTCTTT.

This rearrangement joins TRBV4-1 to TRBJ2-1, with 9 bases that match TRBD2. There are 19 residues in the CDR3. The germline V gene has CDR1 MGHRA and CDR2 YSYEKL. J lost 3 bases, V lost 4 bases, and 16 bases had no gene match. The CDR3 reads CASSRLGTSSRKLYNEQFF. Here the CDR3 DNA reads TGCGCCAGCAGCCGTCTAGGGACTAGCAGCAGGAAACTCTACAATGAGCAGTTCTTC.

The V call is TRBV3-1 (or the pseudogene TRBV3-2), the J call TRBJ1-2; D call uncertain. V was trimmed by 2 bases and J by 4 bases, leaving 11 bases between them. CDR3 length: 14 residues. Germline values: CDR1 LGHDT, CDR2 YNNKEL (reference sequence). Written as DNA, the CDR3 is TGTGCCAGCAGCCAACAGATCAACTCCTATGGCTACACCTTC. Translated, it gives CASSQQINSYGYTF.

The chain is built from TRBV7-9 and TRBJ1-1; D ambiguous. V was cut by 4 bases and J by 4 bases, with 7 bases left in between. Germline loops: CDR1 SEHNR, CDR2 FQNEAQ (reference sequence). The CDR3 has 12 amino acids. The CDR3 DNA follows: TGTGCCAGCAGCTATTGGGGCACTGAAGCTTTCTTT. Protein product: CASSYWGTEAFF.

The chain joins TRBV7-9 to TRBJ2-5; 12 nucleotides align to TRBD2. V lost 2 bases and J lost 3; bases outside the gene matches: 4. In germline, CDR1 is SEHNR, CDR2 FQNEAQ (reference sequence). This CDR3 is 16 amino acids long. The CDR3 nucleotides are TGTGCCAGCAGCTTAAACCGACTAGCGGGGGAAGAGACCCAGTACTTC. It translates to CASSLNRLAGEETQYF.

The J gene is TRBJ1-1, the V gene TRBV6-6; 9 bases fit TRBD1. This CDR3 has 20 amino acids. CDR1 and CDR2 from the germline V gene are MNHNY and SVGAGI (reference sequence). J lost 3 bases, V lost 5 bases, and 22 bases had no gene match. Here the CDR3 reads CASSLILLQGAHSRDTEAFF. The CDR3 DNA sequence: TGTGCCAGCAGTCTTATACTGTTACAGGGGGCTCACTCGAGGGACACTGAAGCTTTCTTT.

This chain uses TRBV7-3 with TRBJ1-1, with unresolved D. The CDR3 is made up of 13 amino acids. V was pared by 5 bases and J by 2 bases, with 9 bases between. Germline V gives CDR1 SGHTA, CDR2 FQGTGA. The CDR3 coding sequence is TGTGCCAGCAGCAACGACGGAAACACTGAAGCTTTCTTT. This translates into CASSNDGNTEAFF.

The V call is TRBV25-1, the J call TRBJ2-2; TRBD2 matches at 13 bases. Germline V gene lookup returns CDR1 MGHDK and CDR2 SYGVNS. The trim removed 3 bases at V and 4 bases at J, leaving 8 bases unmatched. This CDR3 has 18 amino acids. The CDR3 is CASSEPGLAGSPTGELFF. The CDR3 coding sequence is TGTGCCAGCAGTGAGCCGGGACTAGCGGGATCACCCACCGGGGAGCTGTTTTTT.

CDR3 sequence reads: CASSPTWTGEDTIYF. The CDR3 DNA follows: TGTGCCAGCAGCCCCACCTGGACAGGGGAGGACACCATATATTTT. This rearrangement joins TRBV25-1 to TRBJ1-3, with 9 bases lining up with TRBD1. CDR3 length equals 15 residues. Looked up from germline, CDR1 is MGHDK and CDR2 is SYGVNS. V was clipped by 6 bases and J by 8 bases; unmatched bases: 11.

This clone was seen only once. The sample has other DNA sequences that encode this CDR3 too. The V call is TRBV5-1, the J call TRBJ2-5; no definite D call. This CDR3 contains 11 residues. CDR1 SGHRS and CDR2 YFSETQ come from the germline V gene. The V end lost 4 bases, the J end lost 1 base, and 2 bases lay between the germline ends. The CDR3 sequence is CASSGQETQYF. In nucleotides, the CDR3 is TGCGCCAGCAGCGGCCAAGAGACCCAGTACTTC. Based on the CDR3 plus reference TRBV5-1 and TRBJ2-5, the full variable domain is KAGVTQTPRYLIKTRGQQVTLSCSPISGHRSVSWYQQTPGQGLQFLFEYFSETQRNKGNFPGRFSGRQFSNSRSEMNVSTLELGDSALYLCASSGQETQYFGPGTRLLVL.

This sequence joins TRBV5-6 and TRBJ2-5, with a possible D match to TRBD2 (6 bases). This CDR3 has 12 amino acids. Germline-derived CDR1 and CDR2 are SGHDT and YYEEEE. Trimming took 4 bases from V and 5 from J, leaving 9 bases between them. The CDR3 DNA reads as TGTGCCAGCAGCCCGGGGAGGGAGACCCAGTACTTC. It yields the protein CASSPGRETQYF.

This clone was seen a single time. The genes are TRBV19 and TRBJ1-1; D is undetermined. This CDR3 spans 13 amino acids. Germline-derived CDR1 and CDR2 are LNHDA and SQIVND (reference sequence). Trimming pared 3 bases from V and 1 base from J, leaving 6 bases between. The CDR3 sequence: CASSMQPNTEAFF. The DNA of the CDR3 is TGTGCCAGTAGTATGCAGCCGAACACTGAAGCTTTCTTT.

A note on this clone: No DNA is shown, since the ends of the CDR3 on it are uncertain; the CDR3 is the one TCRdb lists. This chain's CDR3 is CASSLVGTGIRNF. V is TRBV12-3 or TRBV12-4 and J is TRBJ2-3; the table gives TRBD1 as D, unverified against the DNA. Counting both end residues, the CDR3 totals 13 amino acids.

V and J are TRBV3-1 (or the pseudogene TRBV3-2) and TRBJ1-2, with TRBD1 matching 9 bases. CDR3 length: 13 residues. The germline CDR1 and CDR2 sequences are LGHDT and YNNKEL (reference sequence). V lost 2 bases and J lost 8; bases outside the gene matches: 3. In DNA, the CDR3 is TGTGCCAGCAGCCAATGGACAGGGGACGGCTACACCTTC. This translates into CASSQWTGDGYTF.